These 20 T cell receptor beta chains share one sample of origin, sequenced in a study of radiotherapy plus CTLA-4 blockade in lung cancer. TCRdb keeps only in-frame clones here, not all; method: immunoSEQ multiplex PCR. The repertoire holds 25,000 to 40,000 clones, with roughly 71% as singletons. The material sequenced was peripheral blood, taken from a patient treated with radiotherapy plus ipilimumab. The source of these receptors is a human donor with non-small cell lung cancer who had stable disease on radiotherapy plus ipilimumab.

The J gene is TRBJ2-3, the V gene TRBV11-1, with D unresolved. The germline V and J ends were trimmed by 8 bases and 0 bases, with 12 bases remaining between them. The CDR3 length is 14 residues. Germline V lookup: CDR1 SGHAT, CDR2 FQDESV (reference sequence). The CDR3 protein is CASGVIGSTDTQYF. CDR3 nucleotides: TGTGCCAGCGGGGTGATAGGCAGCACAGATACGCAGTATTTT.

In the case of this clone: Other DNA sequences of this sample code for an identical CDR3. For the CDR3, the DNA is TGCGCCAGCAGCCAAGACCCAGGGACCAACTATGGCTACACCTTC. Translating it yields CASSQDPGTNYGYTF. The chain uses TRBV4-3 and TRBJ1-2; tentative D call: TRBD1 (5 bases). Germline assignment: CDR1 LGHNA and CDR2 YSLEER. This CDR3 spans 15 amino acids. Between the trimmed V and J ends, which lost 0 bases and 2 bases, there was a span of 10 bases.

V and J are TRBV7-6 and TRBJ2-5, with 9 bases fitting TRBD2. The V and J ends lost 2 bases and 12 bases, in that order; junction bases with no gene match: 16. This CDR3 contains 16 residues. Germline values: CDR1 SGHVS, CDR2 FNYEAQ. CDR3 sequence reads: CASSLSSQTSGSKEYF. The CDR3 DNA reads TGTGCCAGCAGCTTATCTTCCCAGACTAGCGGCTCGAAGGAGTACTTC.

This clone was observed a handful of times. DNA for the CDR3: TGCAGCGTTGATCGTGGGGGCAATGAGCAGTTCTTC. Its translation: CSVDRGGNEQFF. The rearrangement links TRBV29-1 to TRBJ2-1; the D call may be TRBD1 or TRBD2 (5 bases each). V shed 3 bases and J shed 6 bases, with 9 bases lying between them. The CDR3 loop spans 12 amino acids. The germline V gene encodes CDR1 SQVTM and CDR2 ANQGSEA.

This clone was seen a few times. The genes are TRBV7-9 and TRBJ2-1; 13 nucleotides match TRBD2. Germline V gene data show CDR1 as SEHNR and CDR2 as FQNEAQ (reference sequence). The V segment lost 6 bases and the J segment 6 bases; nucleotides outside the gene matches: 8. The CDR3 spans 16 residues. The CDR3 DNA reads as TGTGCCAGCAGGTTACTAGCGGGAGGGCTTCTCAATGAGCAGTTCTTC. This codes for CASRLLAGGLLNEQFF.

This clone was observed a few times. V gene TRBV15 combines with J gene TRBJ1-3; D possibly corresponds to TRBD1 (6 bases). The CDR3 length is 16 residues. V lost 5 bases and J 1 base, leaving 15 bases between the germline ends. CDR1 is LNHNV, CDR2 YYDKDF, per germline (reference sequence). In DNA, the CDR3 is TGTGCCACCAGCGATTTGTCAACAGGGTCTGGAAACACCATATATTTT. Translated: CATSDLSTGSGNTIYF.

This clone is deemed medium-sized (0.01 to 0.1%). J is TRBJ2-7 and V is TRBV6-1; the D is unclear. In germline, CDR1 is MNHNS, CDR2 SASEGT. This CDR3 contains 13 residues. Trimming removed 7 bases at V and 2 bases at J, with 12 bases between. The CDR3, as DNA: TGTGCCAGCAACGATAAGAGCCCCTACGAGCAGTACTTC. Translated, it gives CASNDKSPYEQYF.

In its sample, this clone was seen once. The CDR3 DNA follows: TGTGCCAGCTCACCAGGGGTAGGAGCTGGGGCCAACGTCCTGACTTTC. Its translation: CASSPGVGAGANVLTF. The V gene is TRBV18, the J gene TRBJ2-6, with D uncertain. Trimming shortened V by 2 bases and J by 2 bases, and 10 bases separated the two germline ends. Germline assignment: CDR1 KGHSH and CDR2 LQKENI. This CDR3 has 16 residues.

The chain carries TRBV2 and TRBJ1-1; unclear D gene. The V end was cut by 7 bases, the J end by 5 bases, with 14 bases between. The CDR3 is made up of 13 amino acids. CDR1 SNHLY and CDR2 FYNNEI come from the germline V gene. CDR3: CASTERRGTEAFF. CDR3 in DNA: TGTGCCAGCACGGAACGGCGGGGTACTGAAGCTTTCTTT.

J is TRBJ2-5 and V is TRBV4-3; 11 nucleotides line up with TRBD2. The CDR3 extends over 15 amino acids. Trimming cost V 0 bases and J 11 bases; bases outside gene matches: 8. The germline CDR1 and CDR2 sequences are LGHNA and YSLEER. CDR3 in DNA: TGCGCCAGCAGCCAAGATCGGACTAGCGGGCGACCACAGTACTTC. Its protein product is CASSQDRTSGRPQYF.

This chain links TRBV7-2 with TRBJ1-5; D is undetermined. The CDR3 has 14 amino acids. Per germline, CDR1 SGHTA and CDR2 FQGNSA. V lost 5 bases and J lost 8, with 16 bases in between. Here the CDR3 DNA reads TGTGCCAGCAGCGAGTACCGGGCCGAAAAGCCCCAGCATTTT. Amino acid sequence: CASSEYRAEKPQHF.

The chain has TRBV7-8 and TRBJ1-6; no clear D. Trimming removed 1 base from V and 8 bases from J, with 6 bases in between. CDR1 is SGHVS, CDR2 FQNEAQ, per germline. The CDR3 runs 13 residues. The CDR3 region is CASSLGADSPLHF. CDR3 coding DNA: TGTGCCAGCAGCTTAGGCGCGGATTCACCCCTCCACTTT.

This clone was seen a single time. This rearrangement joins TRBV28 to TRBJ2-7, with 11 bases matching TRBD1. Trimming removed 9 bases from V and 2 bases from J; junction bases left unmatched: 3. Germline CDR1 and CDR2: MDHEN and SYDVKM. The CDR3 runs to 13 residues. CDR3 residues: CASRTGGTYEQYF. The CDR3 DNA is TGTGCCAGTCGGACAGGGGGCACCTACGAGCAGTACTTC.

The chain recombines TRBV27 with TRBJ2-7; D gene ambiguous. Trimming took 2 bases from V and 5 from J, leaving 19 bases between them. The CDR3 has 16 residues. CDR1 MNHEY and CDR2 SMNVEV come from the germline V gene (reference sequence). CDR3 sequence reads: CASSLQLDPGLDEQYF. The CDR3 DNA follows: TGTGCCAGCAGTTTACAGCTTGATCCGGGTTTGGACGAGCAGTACTTC.

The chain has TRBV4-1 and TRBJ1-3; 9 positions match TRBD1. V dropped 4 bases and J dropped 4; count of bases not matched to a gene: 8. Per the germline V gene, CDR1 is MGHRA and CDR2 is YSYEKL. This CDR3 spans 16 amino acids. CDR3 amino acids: CASSLGTGRTGNTIYF. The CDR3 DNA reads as TGCGCCAGCAGCCTGGGGACAGGGAGGACAGGAAACACCATATATTTT.

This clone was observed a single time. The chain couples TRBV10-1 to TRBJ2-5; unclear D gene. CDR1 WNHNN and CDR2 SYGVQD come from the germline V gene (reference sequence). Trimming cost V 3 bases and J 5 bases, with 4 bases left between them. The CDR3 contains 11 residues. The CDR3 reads CASSEKETQYF. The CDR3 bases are TGCGCCAGCAGTGAAAAGGAGACCCAGTACTTC.

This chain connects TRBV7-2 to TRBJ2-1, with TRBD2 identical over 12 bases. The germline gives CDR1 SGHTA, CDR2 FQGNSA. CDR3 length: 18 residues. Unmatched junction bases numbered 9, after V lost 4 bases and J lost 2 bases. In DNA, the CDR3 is TGTGCCAGCAGCTGGACTAGCGGGATAGAAGGGACCTACAATGAGCAGTTCTTC. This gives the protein CASSWTSGIEGTYNEQFF.

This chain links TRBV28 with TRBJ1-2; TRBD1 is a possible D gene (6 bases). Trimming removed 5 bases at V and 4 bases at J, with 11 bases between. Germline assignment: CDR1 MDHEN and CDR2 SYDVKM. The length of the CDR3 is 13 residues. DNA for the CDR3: TGTGCCAGCAGTACAGGGCTACTCTATGGCTACACCTTC. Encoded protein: CASSTGLLYGYTF.

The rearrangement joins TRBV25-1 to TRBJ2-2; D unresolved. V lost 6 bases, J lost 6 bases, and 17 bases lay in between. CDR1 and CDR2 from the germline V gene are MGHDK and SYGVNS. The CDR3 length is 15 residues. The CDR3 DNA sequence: TGTGCCAGCAGCCGAAGGGCTGGGAATGCCGGGGAGCTGTTTTTT. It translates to CASSRRAGNAGELFF.

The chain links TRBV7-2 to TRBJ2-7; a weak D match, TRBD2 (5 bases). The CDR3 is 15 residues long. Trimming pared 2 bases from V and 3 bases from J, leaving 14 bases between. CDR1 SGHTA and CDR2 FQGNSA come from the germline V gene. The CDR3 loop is CASSLSGTANYEQYF. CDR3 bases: TGTGCCAGCAGCTTAAGCGGTACAGCGAACTACGAGCAGTACTTC.